This is a list of T cell receptor beta chains from one sample in a study of blood T cell repertoires in COVID-19. Sequenced by immunoSEQ multiplex PCR; TCRdb stores in-frame clones only, minus some. Here the sample spans 85,000 to 95,000 clones, about 83% being singletons. The sequencing sample was made of peripheral blood. The receptors stem from a human donor in a cohort sampled during active COVID-19. CDR3s include the opening cysteine and the closing phenylalanine or tryptophan. D genes are given only for firm matches. Not every row has a clone size; where given, it reads once, few, many or a size class.

TRBD2	TRBV10-3	TRBJ2-7	.	TGTGCCATCAGTGAGTCGCAACCTAGCGGGGTGTACGAGCAGTACTTC	CAISESQPSGVYEQYF
.	TRBV9	TRBJ2-5	once	TGTGCCAGCAGCCGGGGGGAGACCCAGTACTTC	CASSRGETQYF
.	TRBV11-3	TRBJ2-7	.	TGTGCCAGCACCCTCCTCTCCTACGAGCAGTACTTC	CASTLLSYEQYF
TRBD1	TRBV7-8	TRBJ2-7	.	TGTGCCAGCAACAACGAACAGGGGGAGGACGAGCAGTACTTC	CASNNEQGEDEQYF
.	TRBV7-9	TRBJ2-3	.	TGTGCCAGCAGCTTAGGGGCTAGCACAGATACGCAGTATTTT	CASSLGASTDTQYF
.	TRBV4-1	TRBJ2-7	.	TGCGCCAGCAGCCCAGCCGGAGGGCCTAACTACGAGCAGTACTTC	CASSPAGGPNYEQYF
TRBD1	TRBV4-3	TRBJ2-1	once	TGCGCCAGCAGCTCCCAGGGACAGGGGGGCAATGAGCAGTTCTTC	CASSSQGQGGNEQFF
TRBD2	TRBV5-1	TRBJ2-1	.	TGCGCCAGCAGTCCTTCTGCAGCGGGGGACTACAATGAGCAGTTCTTC	CASSPSAAGDYNEQFF
.	TRBV4-3	TRBJ2-6	.	TGCGCCAGCAGCCAAGATACGGGGTTGGCCAACGTCCTGACTTTC	CASSQDTGLANVLTF
.	TRBV29-1	TRBJ2-5	.	TGCAGCATCAGGACAGACTCCCAAGAGACCCAGTACTTC	CSIRTDSQETQYF
TRBD1	TRBV28	TRBJ2-7	.	TGTGCCAGCAGTACCCTTAGCCTTTTGACAGGGATGGAGTACTTC	CASSTLSLLTGMEYF
TRBD2	TRBV15	TRBJ2-4	few	TGTGCCACCAGCAACGGGGGGGACGTTCAGTACTTC	CATSNGGDVQYF
TRBD1	TRBV13	TRBJ2-2	.	TGTGCCAGCAGCTCCCGACAGGGGTTGAGAACCGGGGAGCTGTTTTTT	CASSSRQGLRTGELFF
TRBD1	TRBV3-1/TRBV3-2	TRBJ2-1	.	TGTGCCAGCAGCCTTAGCTTGGGACAGATCTACAATGAGCAGTTCTTC	CASSLSLGQIYNEQFF
.	TRBV29-1	TRBJ1-1	.	TGCAGCGTTAATCAGGGACTCGCCGCTGAAGCTTTCTTT	CSVNQGLAAEAFF
.	TRBV12-3/TRBV12-4	TRBJ2-2	.	TGTGCCAGCAGTTTGGAGACCGCCGGGGAGCTGTTTTTT	CASSLETAGELFF
TRBD2	TRBV14	TRBJ2-1	once	TGTGCCAGCAGCCAAGTTCATATTAGCGGGAGGATATGGAATGAGCAGTTCTTC	CASSQVHISGRIWNEQFF
TRBD1	TRBV30	TRBJ2-2	many	TGTGCCTGGCGACCAGGGGGATCGGACACCGGGGAGCTGTTTTTT	CAWRPGGSDTGELFF
TRBD2	TRBV4-3	TRBJ2-1	.	TGCGCCAGCAGCCAAGAAGTGGGGGGGGCCTACAATGAGCAGTTCTTC	CASSQEVGGAYNEQFF
TRBD2	TRBV7-2	TRBJ2-7	.	TGTGCCAGCAGCTTAGTCCCTAGCGGGGGAGCTTACGAGCAGTACTTC	CASSLVPSGGAYEQYF
.	TRBV5-1	TRBJ2-2	.	TGCGCCAGCAGCCTCGCCACGACAGGATCGAACACCGGGGAGCTGTTTTTT	CASSLATTGSNTGELFF
TRBD1	TRBV7-2	TRBJ2-1	once	TGTGCCAGCAGCTTAGGTGGGACAGACAATGAGCAGTTCTTC	CASSLGGTDNEQFF
.	TRBV7-9	TRBJ2-5	few	TGTGCCAGCAGCTTACTAGGTTTCCAAGAGACCCAGTACTTC	CASSLLGFQETQYF
.	TRBV12-3/TRBV12-4	TRBJ1-5	.	TGTGCCAGCAGTTTTTCCCAAAATCAGCCCCAGCATTTT	CASSFSQNQPQHF
TRBD1	TRBV24-1	TRBJ2-1	.	TGTGCCACCAGTGATGGGGACAGGGGTGAGCAGTTCTTC	CATSDGDRGEQFF
.	TRBV9	TRBJ1-2	.	TGTGCCAGCAGCGTAGACACCGGCGGCTATGGCTACACCTTC	CASSVDTGGYGYTF
.	TRBV6-4	TRBJ2-1	once	TGTGCCAGCAGTGACTGGGCGGGCCCGGGGAATGAGCAGTTCTTC	CASSDWAGPGNEQFF
.	TRBV21-1	TRBJ1-1	.	TGTGCCAGCAGCAACTCACGGGTTTTGAACACTGAAGCTTTCTTT	CASSNSRVLNTEAFF
TRBD2	TRBV5-6	TRBJ2-7	.	TGTGCCAGCAGATTAGCGGGGGGGACCTACGAGCAGTACTTC	CASRLAGGTYEQYF
TRBD1	TRBV6-5	TRBJ2-3	.	TGTGCCAGCAGGAAGACAGGGTCAAGAACAGATACGCAGTATTTT	CASRKTGSRTDTQYF
TRBD1	TRBV19	TRBJ1-4	.	TGTGCCAGTAGCTCTTATTGGGGACAGAATAATGAAAAACTGTTTTTT	CASSSYWGQNNEKLFF
TRBD1	TRBV11-3	TRBJ2-7	.	TGTGCCAGCAGCTCCCGGGACAGGAGCTCCTACGAGCAGTACTTC	CASSSRDRSSYEQYF
TRBD2	TRBV27	TRBJ2-7	.	TGTGCCAGCAGTTTATTTCTAGCGGGAGACAGTAGCTCCTACGAGCAGTACTTC	CASSLFLAGDSSSYEQYF
TRBD1	TRBV6-1	TRBJ1-4	.	TGTGCCAGCAGTGAACACGAGGGGGCGGCTAATGAAAAACTGTTTTTT	CASSEHEGAANEKLFF
TRBD2	TRBV7-9	TRBJ2-1	once	TGTGCCAGCAGCCCCCGGACTAGCACTTACAATGAGCAGTTCTTC	CASSPRTSTYNEQFF
TRBD2	TRBV3-1/TRBV3-2	TRBJ2-1	.	TGTGCCAGCAGCCCAGCGGGGGGGCCGGGGCGGGAGCAGTTCTTC	CASSPAGGPGREQFF
.	TRBV6-4	TRBJ1-1	.	TGTGCCAGCAGCGAGCGACTGAACACTGAAGCTTTCTTT	CASSERLNTEAFF
TRBD2	TRBV19	TRBJ2-1	once	TGTGCCAGTAGTATACTTAACCCGGGACTAGTTTTTGTCGATGAGCAGTTCTTC	CASSILNPGLVFVDEQFF
TRBD1	TRBV7-2	TRBJ1-2	.	TGTGCCAGCAGCTTAGACCTCGGACAGGGGTATGGCTACACCTTC	CASSLDLGQGYGYTF
.	TRBV4-1	TRBJ1-1	few	TGCGCCAGCAGCCAAGTTACTACGGGGAACACTGAAGCTTTCTTT	CASSQVTTGNTEAFF
TRBD1	TRBV3-1/TRBV3-2	TRBJ2-7	.	TGTGCCAGCAGCCCCGGGACAGGGTCCTACGAGCAGTACTTC	CASSPGTGSYEQYF
TRBD2	TRBV15	TRBJ2-5	.	TGTGCCACCGCGGGCGGGGGACGCTACCAAGAGACCCAGTACTTC	CATAGGGRYQETQYF
TRBD1	TRBV6-7	TRBJ2-7	.	TGTGCCAGCACCAAGGGGACAGTAAGCTCCTACGAGCAGTACTTC	CASTKGTVSSYEQYF
.	TRBV9	TRBJ2-7	.	TGTGCCAGCAGCGTAGGGGGGGTCTCCTACGAGCAGTACTTC	CASSVGGVSYEQYF